The rows below give T cell receptor beta chains drawn from one sample of a study of T-cell reconstitution after alpha-beta-depleted transplantation in children. TCRdb independently ran MiXCR on the PCR reads; one entry per CDR3 protein. The sample lists some 490,000 distinct CDR3 sequences, around 12% seen once, with about 5.4% in the top ten. The source material was PBMCs from the stem cell graft donor, sampled from the stem cell graft. These receptor sequences come from a human donor who donated a stem cell graft to a child with combined immunodeficiency. CDR3s include the opening cysteine and the closing phenylalanine or tryptophan. Fields, in order: J gene, V gene, D gene, clone size, CDR3 DNA, CDR3 protein. D genes are given only for firm matches. Clone size is not always given. Where it is, it says once, few, many or a class for expanded clones.

J: TRBJ2-2
V: TRBV9
D: .
size: few
DNA: TGTGCCAGCAGCCCCCCAGCCTGGACTAAACCCTACACCGGGGAGCTGTTTTTT
CDR3: CASSPPAWTKPYTGELFF

J: TRBJ1-5
V: TRBV2
D: TRBD1
size: few
DNA: TGTGCCAGCAACGGGGGACAGGGTAGAGGGGGCGGTGGCGATCAGCCCCAGCATTTT
CDR3: CASNGGQGRGGGGDQPQHF

J: TRBJ2-1
V: TRBV7-9
D: .
size: few
DNA: TGTGCCAGCAGCTTAACGCGGGATGGCAATGAGCAGTTCTTC
CDR3: CASSLTRDGNEQFF

J: TRBJ2-2
V: TRBV4-3
D: .
size: .
DNA: TGCGCCAGCAGCCGAGCCCCCGGGACAACTAACACCGGGGAGCTGTTTTTT
CDR3: CASSRAPGTTNTGELFF

J: TRBJ1-1
V: TRBV6-2/TRBV6-3
D: .
size: .
DNA: TGTGCCAGCAGTTACCACAGGTTGAACACTGAAGCTTTCTTT
CDR3: CASSYHRLNTEAFF

J: TRBJ2-3
V: TRBV4-2
D: TRBD1
size: .
DNA: TGTGCCAGCAGCCAGTCGTCGACAGGGAGCACAGATACGCAGTATTTT
CDR3: CASSQSSTGSTDTQYF

J: TRBJ1-2
V: TRBV27
D: TRBD1
size: .
DNA: TGTGCCAGCAGTACCCGATCCGGGACAGGTAGTGGCTACACCTTC
CDR3: CASSTRSGTGSGYTF

J: TRBJ2-1
V: TRBV2
D: TRBD2
size: many
DNA: TGTGCCAGCAACCTCGGCGGACTAGCGGGAGCACATAACTACAATGAGCAGTTCTTC
CDR3: CASNLGGLAGAHNYNEQFF

J: TRBJ2-7
V: TRBV20-1
D: TRBD1
size: .
DNA: TGCAGTGCTAGAGCCGGGACAGGGATCCCCTACGAGCAGTACTTC
CDR3: CSARAGTGIPYEQYF

J: TRBJ1-5
V: TRBV27
D: .
size: .
DNA: TGTGCCAGCAGCCGAGATGGCCCTCAGCCCCAGCATTTT
CDR3: CASSRDGPQPQHF

J: TRBJ1-5
V: TRBV7-2
D: .
size: few
DNA: TGTGCCAGCAGCCCAGGGACCCAATGGCAGCCCCAGCATTTT
CDR3: CASSPGTQWQPQHF

J: TRBJ2-2
V: TRBV19
D: .
size: few
DNA: TGTGCCAGTAGTATACTGACAACCAGACCCGGGGAGCTGTTTTTT
CDR3: CASSILTTRPGELFF

J: TRBJ2-3
V: TRBV12-3/TRBV12-4
D: .
size: many
DNA: TGTGCCAGCAGTTTAGGGACCCAGGTCCTTAGCACAGATACGCAGTATTTT
CDR3: CASSLGTQVLSTDTQYF

J: TRBJ1-1
V: TRBV5-1
D: .
size: .
DNA: TGCGCCAGCAGCAGGACAGTAGACACTGAAGCTTTCTTT
CDR3: CASSRTVDTEAFF

J: TRBJ2-5
V: TRBV7-6
D: TRBD1
size: few
DNA: TGTGCCAGCAGCTTAGCGTCCGGGGACAGTCGGCAAGAGACCCAGTACTTC
CDR3: CASSLASGDSRQETQYF

J: TRBJ1-2
V: TRBV12-3/TRBV12-4
D: .
size: few
DNA: TGTGCCAGCAGTTTGGGACCGTCTGGCTACACCTTC
CDR3: CASSLGPSGYTF

J: TRBJ2-5
V: TRBV4-3
D: .
size: few
DNA: TGCGCCAGCAGCCAAGTGGTAAAGCAAGAGACCCAGTACTTC
CDR3: CASSQVVKQETQYF

J: TRBJ2-1
V: TRBV20-1
D: TRBD2
size: few
DNA: TGCAGTGCTAGAGATTCAGCGGGGGGTTTTAATGAGCAGTTCTTC
CDR3: CSARDSAGGFNEQFF

J: TRBJ2-4
V: TRBV20-1
D: TRBD2
size: few
DNA: TGCAGTGCTAATTCGGGGGGGCCGGGCATTCAGTACTTC
CDR3: CSANSGGPGIQYF

J: TRBJ2-3
V: TRBV29-1
D: .
size: few
DNA: TGCAGCGTTGGACCGTGGGGTTATCTTACAGATACGCAGTATTTT
CDR3: CSVGPWGYLTDTQYF

J: TRBJ2-7
V: TRBV6-2/TRBV6-3
D: .
size: few
DNA: TGTGCCAGCAGTTACGGGGGAAAAGCGGCGGACGAGCAGTACTTC
CDR3: CASSYGGKAADEQYF

J: TRBJ2-5
V: TRBV13
D: .
size: many
DNA: TGTGCCAGCAGCTCCTCGGGGACCCAGTACTTC
CDR3: CASSSSGTQYF

J: TRBJ2-4
V: TRBV7-2
D: .
size: .
DNA: TGTGCCAGCAGCTTACGCAGGGGATTAACCAAAAACATTCAGTACTTC
CDR3: CASSLRRGLTKNIQYF

J: TRBJ1-5
V: TRBV7-2
D: .
size: .
DNA: TGTGCCAGCAGCTTAGAACAGGGTGGCAATCAGCCCCAGCATTTT
CDR3: CASSLEQGGNQPQHF

J: TRBJ2-6
V: TRBV12-3/TRBV12-4
D: TRBD1
size: .
DNA: TGTGCCAGCAGTTTAGCGAGTTGGGCGGGACAGGGATTCTCTGGGGCCAACGTCCTGACTTTC
CDR3: CASSLASWAGQGFSGANVLTF

J: TRBJ2-5
V: TRBV7-9
D: .
size: many
DNA: TGTGCCAGCAGCGTGGGGAACCAGTACTTC
CDR3: CASSVGNQYF

J: TRBJ2-2
V: TRBV12-3/TRBV12-4
D: .
size: many
DNA: TGTGCCAGCAGTTTTGGGGCGCCGGGCACCGGGGAGCTGTTTTTT
CDR3: CASSFGAPGTGELFF

J: TRBJ2-1
V: TRBV5-1
D: .
size: many
DNA: TGCGCCAGCAGCTTGGTTGTGGGGAATGAGCAGTTCTTC
CDR3: CASSLVVGNEQFF

J: TRBJ2-7
V: TRBV20-1
D: .
size: .
DNA: TGCAGTGCTAGCGCTCCTAGTTACGAGCAGTACTTC
CDR3: CSASAPSYEQYF

J: TRBJ2-1
V: TRBV27
D: TRBD2
size: few
DNA: TGTGCCACCGCGGGACTAGCGGGAGGAAAATCCTACAATGAGCAGTTCTTC
CDR3: CATAGLAGGKSYNEQFF

J: TRBJ2-5
V: TRBV9
D: TRBD1
size: many
DNA: TGTGCCAGCAGCGCCCGGACAGGGTGGGAGACCCAGTACTTC
CDR3: CASSARTGWETQYF

J: TRBJ1-6
V: TRBV5-1
D: TRBD1
size: few
DNA: TGCGCCAGCAGCTTGGCCGGACAGGGCTATTCACCCCTCCACTTT
CDR3: CASSLAGQGYSPLHF

J: TRBJ2-1
V: TRBV2
D: .
size: .
DNA: TGTGCCAGCAGTTCTCGACTAGGTTCCGTTGAGCAGTTCTTC
CDR3: CASSSRLGSVEQFF

J: TRBJ2-2
V: TRBV19
D: .
size: few
DNA: TGTGCCAGTAGTACCCAGAGGACCGGGGAGCTGTTTTTT
CDR3: CASSTQRTGELFF

J: TRBJ2-7
V: TRBV12-3/TRBV12-4
D: .
size: few
DNA: TGTGCCAGCCGGTTGCAAAGCGGCTTTTCCTACGAGCAGTACTTC
CDR3: CASRLQSGFSYEQYF

J: TRBJ2-5
V: TRBV5-5
D: TRBD1
size: .
DNA: TGTGCCAGCAATCCCGGGACAGGGTCTCTAGAGACCCAGTACTTC
CDR3: CASNPGTGSLETQYF

J: TRBJ2-7
V: TRBV7-2
D: TRBD2
size: few
DNA: TGTGCCAGCAGCTCTAGCGGGGGGACCTCCTACGAGCAGTACTTC
CDR3: CASSSSGGTSYEQYF

J: TRBJ2-5
V: TRBV6-5
D: .
size: .
DNA: TGTGCCAGCAGTTACTTGGGACACCAAGAGACCCAGTACTTC
CDR3: CASSYLGHQETQYF

J: TRBJ2-7
V: TRBV11-2
D: TRBD2
size: few
DNA: TGTGCCAGCAGCTTGAGTAGCGGGGGGGCCGGAGGGGTCTACGAGCAGTACTTC
CDR3: CASSLSSGGAGGVYEQYF

J: TRBJ2-7
V: TRBV15
D: .
size: few
DNA: TGTGCCACCAGCAGCAGCTCCTACGAGCAGTACTTC
CDR3: CATSSSSYEQYF

J: TRBJ2-2
V: TRBV12-3/TRBV12-4
D: .
size: .
DNA: TGTGCCAGCAGTCCCCATCCGGGCACCGGGGAGCTGTTTTTT
CDR3: CASSPHPGTGELFF

J: TRBJ2-5
V: TRBV24-1
D: .
size: .
DNA: TGTGCCACCAGTGACCTCCGGGGCACCCATGAGACCCAGTACTTC
CDR3: CATSDLRGTHETQYF

J: TRBJ2-7
V: TRBV27
D: TRBD1
size: .
DNA: TGTGCCAGCAGTTTATCGGGGACAGGGATCTACGAGCAGTACTTC
CDR3: CASSLSGTGIYEQYF

J: TRBJ1-2
V: TRBV12-3/TRBV12-4
D: .
size: .
DNA: TGTGCCAGCACCCTGGGGGCGGATGGCTACACCTTC
CDR3: CASTLGADGYTF

J: TRBJ1-3
V: TRBV6-1
D: TRBD1
size: few
DNA: TGTGCCAGCAGATCTAGGGGGATACAGGGGGCCGGCTCTGGAAACACCATATATTTT
CDR3: CASRSRGIQGAGSGNTIYF

J: TRBJ1-2
V: TRBV4-2
D: .
size: few
DNA: TGTGCCAGCAGCTCCCCCCCAGGTGACTATGGCTACACCTTC
CDR3: CASSSPPGDYGYTF

J: TRBJ2-5
V: TRBV29-1
D: .
size: many
DNA: TGCAGCGTTGTAGTGGAGACCCAGTACTTC
CDR3: CSVVVETQYF

J: TRBJ2-5
V: TRBV3-1
D: .
size: many
DNA: TGTGCCAGCAGCCAAGGGGACACCAAAGAGACCCAGTACTTC
CDR3: CASSQGDTKETQYF

J: TRBJ2-3
V: TRBV6-1
D: TRBD2
size: .
DNA: TGTGCCAGCAGTGAAGGGAGCGGGAGTACAGATACGCAGTATTTT
CDR3: CASSEGSGSTDTQYF

J: TRBJ2-3
V: TRBV3-1
D: TRBD1
size: .
DNA: TGTGCCAGCAGCCGACGAACAGGGGGCAAAGATACGCAGTATTTT
CDR3: CASSRRTGGKDTQYF

J: TRBJ1-3
V: TRBV15
D: .
size: .
DNA: TGTGCCACCAGCTGGGGACGGAGCTCTGGAAACACCATATATTTT
CDR3: CATSWGRSSGNTIYF

J: TRBJ2-5
V: TRBV12-3/TRBV12-4
D: .
size: .
DNA: TGTGCCAGCAGTCTATACCGGGACCGCGGGGAGACCCAGTACTTC
CDR3: CASSLYRDRGETQYF

J: TRBJ2-7
V: TRBV5-1
D: TRBD1
size: .
DNA: TGCGCCAGCAGCTCCGGACAGGGAATAGGTGAGCAGTACTTC
CDR3: CASSSGQGIGEQYF

J: TRBJ2-5
V: TRBV11-3
D: TRBD2
size: .
DNA: TGTGTCAGCAGTCTTCATAGCGGGGGCGACCAAGAGACCCAGTACTTC
CDR3: CVSSLHSGGDQETQYF